Sequencing of this TCR beta chain was carried out in a study of T cell responses to AZD1222 COVID-19 vaccine. Using immunoSEQ multiplex PCR, the repertoire was profiled, and TCRdb retains in-frame clones only, with some absent. The top ten clones hold more than 15% of a sample with about 100,000 clones, about 83% of them seen once. Deletions cut 1 base from V and 0 bases from J, with 15 bases between. Germline V CDR1 and CDR2: SEHNR, FQNEAQ (reference sequence). This CDR3 has 18 amino acids. This material consisted of peripheral blood, taken on day 0 of AZD1222 vaccination. The clonotype comes from an adult in good health. The gene calls are TRBV7-9 and TRBJ2-2; no firm D call. The CDR3 sequence: CASSLGSYVQSNTGELFF. DNA for the CDR3: TGTGCCAGCAGCTTAGGCAGCTACGTACAGTCGAACACCGGGGAGCTGTTTTTT. Variable domain in full (rest from reference TRBV7-9 and TRBJ2-2): DTGVSQNPRHKITKRGQNVTFRCDPISEHNRLYWYRQTLGQGPEFLTYFQNEAQLEKSRLLSDRFSAERPKGSFSTLEIQRTEQGDSAMYLCASSLGSYVQSNTGELFFGEGSRLTVL.